The 27 T cell receptor beta chains given below trace back to one sample, sequenced in a study of PD-L1 blockade in urothelial cancer. The repertoire was sequenced with immunoSEQ multiplex PCR; TCRdb's copy has only in-frame clones and lacks some. The sample shows around 63,000 clones, approximately 78% of them seen only once. As to time point: pretreatment peripheral blood. The specimen was PBMCs, collected around atezolizumab (anti-PD-L1) treatment. The receptors were sampled from a man in his 70s with urothelial cancer.

The chain uses TRBV2 and TRBJ2-5; tentative D call: TRBD2 (5 bases). Germline CDR1 is SNHLY and CDR2 is FYNNEI. The V end lost 0 bases, the J end lost 5 bases, and 7 bases lay between the germline ends. This CDR3 comprises 13 residues. The CDR3, as DNA: TGTGCCAGCAGTGAAGCGCGAGGGGAGACCCAGTACTTC. Translation gives CASSEARGETQYF.

The V gene is TRBV5-1, the J gene TRBJ1-4, with D tentatively TRBD1 (5 bases). The V gene's germline CDR1 is SGHRS and CDR2 YFSETQ. With 0 bases removed from V and 4 bases from J, the gap between germline ends came to 7 bases. The CDR3 has 14 amino acids. The CDR3 loop is CASSLAGVNEKLFF. CDR3 bases: TGCGCCAGCAGCTTGGCGGGGGTTAATGAAAAACTGTTTTTT.

This clone is a singleton in its sample. The V gene is TRBV9, the J gene TRBJ2-1, with D maybe TRBD2 (6 bases). Looked up from germline, CDR1 is SGDLS and CDR2 is YYNGEE. CDR3 length equals 14 residues. Trimming cost V 0 bases and J 7 bases, with 11 bases left between them. CDR3: CASSVVASVNEQFF. CDR3 DNA: TGTGCCAGCAGCGTAGTGGCTAGCGTAAATGAGCAGTTCTTC.

CDR3 amino acids: CAWSRGTEAFF. The CDR3 coding sequence is TGTGCCTGGAGTAGGGGGACTGAAGCTTTCTTT. The genes are TRBV30 and TRBJ1-1, with a tentative D call TRBD1 (6 bases). Germline V gene data show CDR1 as GTSNPN and CDR2 as SVGIG (reference sequence). Trimming removed 2 bases at V and 5 bases at J, with 6 bases between. The CDR3 loop spans 11 amino acids.

CDR3: CASSQGRGGEQFF. The CDR3, as DNA: TGCGCCAGCAGCCAGGGGAGAGGGGGAGAGCAGTTCTTC. The V and J genes are TRBV4-3 and TRBJ2-1; a possible D gene is TRBD1 (6 bases). The germline gives CDR1 LGHNA, CDR2 YSLEER. Trimming removed 3 bases from V and 10 bases from J, with 13 bases in between. The CDR3 has 13 residues.

The gene calls are TRBV9 and TRBJ2-7, with D perhaps matching TRBD2 (5 bases). Trimming removed 0 bases from V and 1 base from J, with 8 bases in between. CDR1 and CDR2 (germline): SGDLS, YYNGEE. CDR3 length: 14 amino acids. CDR3: CASSVASGSYEQYF. The CDR3 DNA reads TGTGCCAGCAGCGTAGCAAGCGGATCCTACGAGCAGTACTTC. Full variable domain (outside the CDR3, taken from reference TRBV9 and TRBJ2-7): DSGVTQTPKHLITATGQRVTLRCSPRSGDLSVYWYQQSLDQGLQFLIQYYNGEERAKGNILERFSAQQFPDLHSELNLSSLELGDSALYFCASSVASGSYEQYFGPGTRLTVT.

The V gene is TRBV5-8, the J gene TRBJ2-7; D is unclear. This CDR3 has 13 residues. Germline V gene sequence: CDR1 SGHTS, CDR2 YDEGEE. Trimming pared 0 bases from V and 3 bases from J, leaving 7 bases between. As DNA, the CDR3 is TGTGCCAGCAGCTTGGGACACCTCTACGAGCAGTACTTC. Its translation is CASSLGHLYEQYF.

The chain recombines TRBV5-4 with TRBJ1-1, with no clear D. The CDR3 has 14 amino acids. V lost 0 bases, J lost 5 bases, and 11 bases lay in between. The germline V gene has CDR1 SGHNT and CDR2 YYREEE (reference sequence). The CDR3 sequence: CASSLATDPTEAFF. As DNA, the CDR3 is TGTGCCAGCAGCTTGGCAACAGATCCGACTGAAGCTTTCTTT. The whole variable domain, remainder taken from reference TRBV5-4 and TRBJ1-1, is ETGVTQSPTHLIKTRGQQVTLRCSSQSGHNTVSWYQQALGQGPQFIFQYYREEENGRGNFPPRFSGLQFPNYSSELNVNALELDDSALYLCASSLATDPTEAFFGQGTRLTVV.

V and J are TRBV18 and TRBJ2-5; possibly TRBD2 for D (5 bases). Germline loops: CDR1 KGHSH, CDR2 LQKENI. The V gene lost 5 bases and the J gene lost 4 bases, with 11 bases spanning the gap. There are 13 residues in the CDR3. The CDR3 spells CASSRGPGETQYF. Here the CDR3 DNA reads TGTGCCAGCTCAAGAGGGCCGGGAGAGACCCAGTACTTC.

This chain links TRBV29-1 with TRBJ1-5, with 8 positions matching TRBD1. The V segment lost 7 bases and the J segment 2 bases; nucleotides outside the gene matches: 13. In germline, CDR1 is SQVTM, CDR2 ANQGSEA. The CDR3 length is 16 residues. The DNA of the CDR3 is TGCAGCGCCCGCTGGATAGACAGGGGCGGCAATCAGCCCCAGCATTTT. The encoded protein is CSARWIDRGGNQPQHF.

The chain joins TRBV19 to TRBJ2-2, with D possibly being TRBD2 (5 bases). V lost 5 bases to trimming and J lost 5 bases, with 12 bases between them. This CDR3 region has 14 residues. Germline CDR1 LNHDA, CDR2 SQIVND (reference sequence). CDR3 sequence: CASSWWERTGELFF. CDR3 coding DNA: TGTGCCAGTAGTTGGTGGGAGAGGACCGGGGAGCTGTTTTTT.

V is TRBV10-3 and J is TRBJ1-5; D call uncertain. This CDR3 spans 14 amino acids. Germline V gene sequence: CDR1 ENHRY, CDR2 SYGVKD. The V and J ends lost 1 base and 0 bases respectively, with 4 bases between them. This CDR3 is CAISELYSNQPQHF. DNA of the CDR3: TGTGCCATCAGTGAGTTGTATAGCAATCAGCCCCAGCATTTT.

CDR3 protein: CASSTLAGSTDTQYF. The CDR3 DNA reads TGCGCCAGCAGCACACTAGCGGGCAGCACAGATACGCAGTATTTT. The chain joins TRBV5-1 to TRBJ2-3; 9 bases line up with TRBD2. The CDR3 has 15 amino acids. In germline, CDR1 is SGHRS, CDR2 YFSETQ. V shed 4 bases and J 0 bases; nucleotides not matched to a gene: 3. Full variable domain (remainder filled in from reference TRBV5-1 and TRBJ2-3): KAGVTQTPRYLIKTRGQQVTLSCSPISGHRSVSWYQQTPGQGLQFLFEYFSETQRNKGNFPGRFSGRQFSNSRSEMNVSTLELGDSALYLCASSTLAGSTDTQYFGPGTRLTVL.

The chain combines TRBV7-9 with TRBJ1-2, with D maybe TRBD1 (6 bases). Germline-derived CDR1 and CDR2 are SEHNR and FQNEAQ (reference sequence). The V end lost 6 bases, the J end lost 4 bases, and 24 bases lay between the germline ends. The CDR3 totals 17 residues. The CDR3 sequence is CASSSTQQRTELYGYTF. DNA for the CDR3: TGTGCCAGCAGTTCCACACAGCAAAGGACAGAACTCTATGGCTACACCTTC.

J is TRBJ1-1 and V is TRBV27; possible D gene TRBD1, 5 bases. Trimming stripped 3 bases from V and 5 bases from J, with 10 bases between. Germline V lookup: CDR1 MNHEY, CDR2 SMNVEV (reference sequence). The CDR3 sequence is 13 residues long. CDR3 nucleotide sequence: TGTGCCAGCAGTTTCACAGGACAAACTGAAGCTTTCTTT. Its translation is CASSFTGQTEAFF.

This clone turned up a few times. The rearrangement uses TRBV5-5 and TRBJ1-3, with a tentative D call TRBD1 (5 bases). The CDR3 covers 16 residues. The V gene lost 2 bases and the J gene lost 0 bases, with 12 bases spanning the gap. The germline CDR1 and CDR2 sequences are SGHKS and YYEKEE (reference sequence). The CDR3 nucleotides read TGTGCCAGCAGCTTAAGACGGGGGGACTCTGGAAACACCATATATTTT. This codes for CASSLRRGDSGNTIYF.

Here the CDR3 reads CASSPDRGYNTEAFF. The CDR3 DNA reads TGTGCCAGCAGTCCAGACAGGGGGTATAACACTGAAGCTTTCTTT. The chain joins TRBV27 to TRBJ1-1; TRBD1 matches at 9 bases. J lost 2 bases, V lost 5 bases, and 6 bases had no gene match. CDR3 length: 15 amino acids. Germline loops: CDR1 MNHEY, CDR2 SMNVEV (reference sequence).

CDR3 loop: CASSSGGDLFNEKLFF. The CDR3 DNA is TGTGCCAGCAGCTCCGGTGGAGACCTGTTCAATGAAAAACTGTTTTTT. This chain links TRBV7-6 with TRBJ1-4; unclear D gene. The germline V gene encodes CDR1 SGHVS and CDR2 FNYEAQ. V lost 4 bases and J lost 5, with 17 bases in between. The CDR3 consists of 16 residues.

This chain joins TRBV7-9 and TRBJ2-1; TRBD2 matches at 10 bases. The CDR3 spans 15 residues. V lost 3 bases and J lost 7; bases outside the gene matches: 6. Germline CDR1 SEHNR, CDR2 FQNEAQ (reference sequence). In DNA form, the CDR3 reads TGTGCCAGCAGCTTCGGTCTAGCGGGAGTAAATGAGCAGTTCTTC. It encodes CASSFGLAGVNEQFF. Together with reference TRBV7-9 and TRBJ2-1, the CDR3 gives the full variable domain: DTGVSQNPRHKITKRGQNVTFRCDPISEHNRLYWYRQTLGQGPEFLTYFQNEAQLEKSRLLSDRFSAERPKGSFSTLEIQRTEQGDSAMYLCASSFGLAGVNEQFFGPGTRLTVL.

The chain links TRBV5-4 to TRBJ2-2; D call uncertain. The CDR3 is made up of 12 amino acids. The germline CDR1 and CDR2 sequences are SGHNT and YYREEE (reference sequence). Trimming took 2 bases from V and 4 from J, leaving 3 bases between them. CDR3 protein: CASSFGTGELFF. The CDR3 nucleotides are TGTGCCAGCAGCTTCGGCACCGGGGAGCTGTTTTTT.

This chain links TRBV19 with TRBJ2-4; 7 bases fit TRBD2. The V segment lost 3 bases and the J segment 0 bases; nucleotides outside the gene matches: 2. Germline CDR1 reads LNHDA; CDR2 reads SQIVND (reference sequence). The CDR3 loop spans 15 amino acids. CDR3 bases: TGTGCCAGTAGTATGGGAGGGGTAGCCAAAAACATTCAGTACTTC. Its protein product is CASSMGGVAKNIQYF. The variable domain in full, completed from reference TRBV19 and TRBJ2-4, reads DGGITQSPKYLFRKEGQNVTLSCEQNLNHDAMYWYRQDPGQGLRLIYYSQIVNDFQKGDIAEGYSVSREKKESFPLTVTSAQKNPTAFYLCASSMGGVAKNIQYFGAGTRLSVL.

The V and J genes are TRBV11-2 and TRBJ2-4; D gene unclear. Germline CDR1 reads SGHAT; CDR2 reads FQNNGV. The ends were cut back, 0 bases at V and 6 bases at J, with 21 bases in the middle. CDR3 size: 18 residues. The CDR3 nucleotides read TGTGCCAGCAGCTTAGAGGTTCTTGATGACACGGCGAGAAACATTCAGTACTTC. Translated: CASSLEVLDDTARNIQYF.

The chain combines TRBV7-9 with TRBJ2-7; 9 bases are a match to TRBD2. From germline, CDR1 is SEHNR and CDR2 FQNEAQ (reference sequence). This CDR3 region has 14 residues. The V gene end was trimmed by 4 bases and the J gene end by 5 bases; junction bases not matched to a gene: 6. CDR3 bases: TGTGCCAGCAGCTCCGGACTAGCGATCGACGAGCAGTACTTC. It translates to CASSSGLAIDEQYF.

CDR3 amino acids: CASSSGTPEGTEAFF. The CDR3 DNA sequence: TGTGCCAGCAGCTCCGGGACTCCCGAGGGTACTGAAGCTTTCTTT. The chain recombines TRBV6-5 with TRBJ1-1; tentatively, D is TRBD1 (5 bases). The CDR3 loop spans 15 amino acids. Trimming took off 6 bases at V and 5 bases at J, with 19 bases between the two ends. The germline gives CDR1 MNHEY, CDR2 SVGAGI.

The rearrangement links TRBV27 to TRBJ2-1; unclear D gene. The V gene lost 4 bases and the J gene lost 3 bases, with 10 bases spanning the gap. The CDR3 runs 14 residues. Germline V gene sequence: CDR1 MNHEY, CDR2 SMNVEV (reference sequence). CDR3 sequence reads: CASSYEERYNEQFF. CDR3 in DNA: TGTGCCAGCAGTTACGAGGAGCGCTACAATGAGCAGTTCTTC.

The V call is TRBV5-1, the J call TRBJ1-1; no firm D call. Germline lookup yields CDR1 SGHRS and CDR2 YFSETQ. Deletions cut 0 bases from V and 4 bases from J, with 10 bases between. This CDR3 is built from 14 residues. The CDR3, as DNA: TGCGCCAGCAGCTTGGTCCCTTCGGGCACTGAAGCTTTCTTT. Translation: CASSLVPSGTEAFF.

This rearrangement joins TRBV6-1 to TRBJ1-4; no firm D call. V lost 2 bases, J lost 0 bases, and 7 bases lay in between. The CDR3 totals 15 residues. The V gene's germline CDR1 is MNHNS and CDR2 SASEGT. Here the CDR3 reads CASSEFYATNEKLFF. The CDR3 coding sequence is TGTGCCAGCAGTGAATTTTATGCAACTAATGAAAAACTGTTTTTT.